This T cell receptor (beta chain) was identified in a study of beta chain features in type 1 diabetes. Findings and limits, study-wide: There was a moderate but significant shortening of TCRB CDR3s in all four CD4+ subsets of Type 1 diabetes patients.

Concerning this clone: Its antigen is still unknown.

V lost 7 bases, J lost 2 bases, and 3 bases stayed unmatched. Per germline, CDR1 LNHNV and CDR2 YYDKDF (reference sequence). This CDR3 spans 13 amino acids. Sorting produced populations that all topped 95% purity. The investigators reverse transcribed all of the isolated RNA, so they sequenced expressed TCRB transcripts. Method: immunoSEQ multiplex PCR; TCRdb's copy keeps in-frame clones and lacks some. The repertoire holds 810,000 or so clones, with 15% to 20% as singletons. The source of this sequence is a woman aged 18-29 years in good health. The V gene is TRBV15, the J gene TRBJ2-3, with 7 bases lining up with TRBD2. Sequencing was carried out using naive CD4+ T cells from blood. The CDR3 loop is CATKGTTTDTQYF. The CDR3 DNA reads TGTGCCACCAAGGGGACTACCACAGATACGCAGTATTTT. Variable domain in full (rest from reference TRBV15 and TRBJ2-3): DAMVIQNPRYQVTQFGKPVTLSCSQTLNHNVMYWYQQKSSQAPKLLFHYYDKDFNNEADTPDNFQSRRPNTSFCFLDIRSPGLGDTAMYLCATKGTTTDTQYFGPGTRLTVL.